This T cell receptor (beta chain) stems from a study of T cell repertoires in cytomegalovirus infection. Study-wide results and caveats: Across the ex vivo response, the dominant clonotypes were HLA-C-restricted CMV-specific TCR beta clonotypes. Identification of carriers of CMV plus the relevant HLA was achieved through cumulative public TCR beta family frequency.

Germline CDR1 SNHLY, CDR2 FYNNEI. Trimming cost V 7 bases and J 9 bases, with 10 bases left between them. The length of the CDR3 is 10 residues. TCRdb re-called the reads through MiXCR, storing one row per CDR3 protein. The table has 150,000 or so distinct CDR3 sequences, 15% to 20% seen once. With regard to this clonotype: What it binds is not known.

This receptor was identified in a human donor in good health (CMV status not recorded). Some clones in this sample may be carry-over from other donors' samples. Material: CD8+ T cells from PBMCs. The rearrangement uses TRBV2 and TRBJ2-7, with a weak D call TRBD1 (6 bases). CDR3 bases: TGTGCCAGCAATGGGGGCCTGCAGTACTTC. Protein: CASNGGLQYF.